This T cell receptor (beta chain) derives from a study of blood T cell repertoires in COVID-19. Trimming took off 1 base at V and 7 bases at J, with 7 bases between the two ends. Per the germline V gene, CDR1 is SGHDN and CDR2 is FVKESK. The CDR3 is made up of 12 amino acids. Participants reported their clinical history, and cohort assignment relied on those reports. Either two negative PCRs, clearance, or symptom resolution qualified Cohort 3 donors as recovered. This table comes from immunoSEQ multiplex PCR, and its TCRdb copy is limited to in-frame clones, with some not included. The sample lists around 250,000 clones, 70% to 90% occurring once.

The sequencing sample was made of PBMCs or T cells enriched from blood (not recorded which). This sequence was found in a woman between 50 and 59 years old who had recovered from COVID-19. V usage is TRBV14 and J usage is TRBJ1-1; D gene ambiguous. CDR3 residues: CASSQAYNEAFF. DNA for the CDR3: TGTGCCAGCAGCCAAGCCTATAATGAAGCTTTCTTT.